A single T cell receptor (beta chain) is shown here with its context. Its matching antigen is unknown. The data stem from a study of shared clonotypes between healthy human individuals. As for the study in general: Each donor's CD8 memory used one plate, CD8 naive two, each CD4 subset three.

Naive CD8 cells comprised CD45RO-negative, CCR7-positively selected cells, excluding terminally differentiated effector memory CD45RA+ cells. Participating donors were healthy, HIV-negative adults free of recent acute infections or vaccinations. Original processing notes: ImmunoSEQ yielded junction-only sequences lacking quality scores, so filtering differed. The assay was immunoSEQ multiplex PCR, and TCRdb's table has in-frame clones only and misses some. That table is the source of V, J and clone size, and D and trimming were worked out from the DNA. Of roughly 2,000,000 clones detected, 85% to 95% appear once; the ten largest clones hold 1.2%. The study, taken as a whole, reports: The study generally estimated greater richness for naive than memory subsets.

CDR1 and CDR2 (germline): SGHTA, FQGTGA. The CDR3 has 14 residues. Trimming pared 1 base from V and 6 bases from J, leaving 13 bases between. The chain employs TRBV7-3 and TRBJ2-7; the D gene is possibly TRBD1 (5 bases). The receptor comes from a man aged 18 to 30 in good health. Sample: naive CD8+ T cells sorted from blood. The CDR3 is CASSLIAGSAEQYF. The CDR3 nucleotides read TGTGCCAGCAGCTTAATCGCAGGGTCCGCCGAGCAGTACTTC.